The clone carrying this TCR beta chain occurred a few times. The data belong to a study of PD-1 blockade in classical Hodgkin lymphoma. The table came from immunoSEQ multiplex PCR; TCRdb's copy has only in-frame clones and leaves some out. The sample records about 30,000 clones, more than 85% being singletons. Time point meaning: cycle 4 day 1 (C4D1), after 5 to 7 weeks of nivolumab. Every patient had relapsed following autologous stem cell transplantation, and cohorts differed in brentuximab vedotin exposure. Out of thawed PBMCs, magnetic negative selection purified CD4+ T cells. The CDR3 is 16 residues long. Germline lookup yields CDR1 LGHNA and CDR2 YNFKEQ. The V segment lost 0 bases and the J segment 2 bases; nucleotides outside the gene matches: 7.

This clonotype originated in a human donor with classical Hodgkin lymphoma. J is TRBJ2-7 and V is TRBV4-2; 7 nucleotides line up with TRBD1. Sequencing used CD4+ T cells from blood, obtained before the fourth cycle of nivolumab. CDR3 sequence: CASSQDPRQGAYEQYF. The CDR3 DNA follows: TGTGCCAGCAGCCAAGACCCAAGGCAGGGGGCCTACGAGCAGTACTTC.